This is a list of T cell receptor beta chains from one sample in a study of CD8 T cells in ankylosing spondylitis. TCRdb re-called the 5' RACE reads through MiXCR, storing one row per CDR3 protein. The data contain roughly 100,000 distinct CDR3 sequences, about 7.7% of them seen just once; the ten biggest clones take up approximately 9.7%. The sample was blood, either unsorted or a sorted T cell fraction (not recorded which). These TCRs come from a male donor with ankylosing spondylitis or in good health (not recorded which). Both conserved end residues are part of each CDR3.

V gene	J gene	CDR3 protein
TRBV6-2/TRBV6-3	TRBJ1-1	CASSSHRGHTEAFF
TRBV7-9	TRBJ1-4	CASSLMFEKLFF
TRBV7-9	TRBJ1-5	CASSSWGSNQPQHF
TRBV11-2	TRBJ1-1	CASSLLDSEAFF
TRBV5-1	TRBJ1-2	CASSLDWQGANYGYTF
TRBV10-1	TRBJ2-3	CASSESGTATDTQYF
TRBV20-1	TRBJ2-3	CSGLVPDTQYF
TRBV18	TRBJ2-3	CASSPPTADTQYF
TRBV6-1	TRBJ2-5	CASRNTETQYF
TRBV20-1	TRBJ2-1	CSARDRQALAQFF
TRBV7-2	TRBJ2-3	CASSPMNMATDTQYF
TRBV20-1	TRBJ1-1	CSARDGTVNTEAFF
TRBV7-8	TRBJ2-5	CASSLVGETQYF
TRBV27	TRBJ1-5	CASSNRNQPQHF
TRBV6-6	TRBJ1-6	CASSTEDIANSPLHF
TRBV12-3/TRBV12-4	TRBJ1-5	CASSPQYPAQPQHF
TRBV4-2	TRBJ2-7	CASSLFSGGSYEQYF
TRBV5-1	TRBJ1-2	CASSLGQGIEGYGYTF
TRBV27	TRBJ2-5	CASSFLGGTQYF
TRBV20-1	TRBJ2-5	CSARDQIGTQSQYF
TRBV7-9	TRBJ2-2	CASSLGPLDGELFF
TRBV6-5	TRBJ2-7	CASSYTQGREQYF
TRBV7-2	TRBJ2-1	CASSLEGGHEQFF
TRBV18	TRBJ2-2	CASSPPNERSAGELFF
TRBV29-1	TRBJ2-5	CSVAYSNQETQYF
TRBV28	TRBJ2-1	CASRPSPGYEQFF
TRBV20-1	TRBJ1-1	CSARGGPGMNTEAFF
TRBV12-3/TRBV12-4	TRBJ2-2	CASRVGASGRTGELFF
TRBV7-2	TRBJ2-7	CASSLGQGGGDEQYF
TRBV2	TRBJ1-1	CASFSELNTEAFF
TRBV3-1	TRBJ1-1	CASSRGQGLNTEAFF
TRBV29-1	TRBJ2-3	CSVSGTGSDTQYF
TRBV5-6	TRBJ2-5	CASSLVDDGETQYF
TRBV5-1	TRBJ2-1	CASSLALAGINEQFF
TRBV5-1	TRBJ1-2	CASSPGQGHGYTF
TRBV7-9	TRBJ2-1	CASSPPLRFKPYNEQFF
TRBV11-2	TRBJ2-1	CASSFMGGELDEQFF
TRBV12-5	TRBJ2-1	CASVLGGRSQFF
TRBV20-1	TRBJ2-2	CSANRDDRGGGELFF
TRBV12-3/TRBV12-4	TRBJ2-5	CASSRKWGTQYF
TRBV11-2	TRBJ2-5	CASSLFELAGVRETQYF
TRBV5-1	TRBJ1-2	CASGNAGGDGYTF
TRBV6-2/TRBV6-3	TRBJ2-5	CASSYHGQEETQYF
TRBV27	TRBJ2-3	CASQHLTGTGGTDTQYF
TRBV5-1	TRBJ2-1	CASSPRLAGPSYNEQFF
TRBV4-3	TRBJ2-2	CASSQKWGTGTGFTGELFF
TRBV29-1	TRBJ1-4	CSVRYTYGNEKLFF
TRBV14	TRBJ1-6	CASSTRQDSPLHF
TRBV7-2	TRBJ2-7	CASSLPPRYEQYF
TRBV6-2/TRBV6-3	TRBJ2-7	CASSYAPGTSSYEQYF
TRBV15	TRBJ1-5	CATSRQAGGMGQPQHF
TRBV3-1	TRBJ2-7	CAGLQGYEQYF
TRBV5-1	TRBJ2-7	CASSGTAYEQYF
TRBV27	TRBJ1-4	CASSQSGTGEKLFF